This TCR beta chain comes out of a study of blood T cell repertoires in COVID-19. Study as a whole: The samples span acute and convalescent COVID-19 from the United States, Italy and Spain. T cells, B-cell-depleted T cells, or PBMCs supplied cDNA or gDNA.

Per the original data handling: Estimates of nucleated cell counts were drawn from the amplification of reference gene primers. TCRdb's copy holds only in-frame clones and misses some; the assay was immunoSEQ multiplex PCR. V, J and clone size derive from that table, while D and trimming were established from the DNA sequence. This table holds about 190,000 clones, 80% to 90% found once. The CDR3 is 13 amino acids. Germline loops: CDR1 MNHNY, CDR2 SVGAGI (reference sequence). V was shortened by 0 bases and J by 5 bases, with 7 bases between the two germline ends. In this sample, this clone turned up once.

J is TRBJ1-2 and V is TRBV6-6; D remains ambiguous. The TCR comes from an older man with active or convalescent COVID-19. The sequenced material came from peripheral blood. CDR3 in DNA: TGTGCCAGCAGTTACTCGGCCGAATATGGCTACACCTTC. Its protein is CASSYSAEYGYTF.